A single sample gave rise to the 20 T cell receptor beta chains below, sequenced in a study of Ad26.COV2.S vaccination and SARS-CoV-2 variants. Stated treatment: around 19 received Ad26.COV2.S at low or high dose, single or two shots; five or six received placebo; per-sample allocation not given. It was on day 63 after the first vaccine or placebo injection that samples were taken. TCRdb keeps only in-frame clones here, not all; method: immunoSEQ multiplex PCR. The data hold some 330,000 clones, with about 90% observed a single time. Material: peripheral blood, obtained in a trial of Ad26.COV2.S vaccine versus placebo. These receptor sequences come from a person aged 18-65 years who received the Ad26.COV2.S COVID-19 vaccine or a placebo.

The V gene is TRBV3-1 (or the pseudogene TRBV3-2), the J gene TRBJ1-5; D gene uncertain. Germline CDR1 and CDR2: LGHDT and YNNKEL (reference sequence). The CDR3 length is 13 residues. The V end was cut by 4 bases, the J end by 7 bases, with 11 bases between. The CDR3 reads CASSRTAKQPQHF. For the CDR3, the DNA is TGTGCCAGCAGCCGAACAGCCAAGCAGCCCCAGCATTTT.

The chain recombines TRBV10-2 with TRBJ2-2; 9 nucleotides align to TRBD1. From germline, CDR1 is WSHSY and CDR2 SAAADI. The CDR3 covers 14 residues. The J segment lost 7 bases and the V segment lost 11 bases, leaving 11 bases of the junction unmatched. CDR3 DNA sequence: TGCGCCGGAAGTAGGACAGGGGTAGGCGGGGAGCTGTTTTTT. Amino acid sequence: CAGSRTGVGGELFF.

CDR3 sequence reads: CASSSTGGIADTQYF. The CDR3 bases are TGTGCCAGCAGTTCGACAGGGGGTATCGCAGATACGCAGTATTTT. The chain employs TRBV6-2 or TRBV6-3 and TRBJ2-3; 9 bases are shared with TRBD1. The CDR3 is 15 residues long. Germline loops: CDR1 MNHEY, CDR2 SVGEGT. The trim removed 4 bases at V and 4 bases at J, leaving 6 bases unmatched.

This chain connects TRBV29-1 to TRBJ1-5; 7 positions agree with TRBD1. With 4 bases clipped from V and 6 bases from J, the junction kept 6 bases outside the gene matches. The CDR3 spans 13 residues. Germline loops: CDR1 SQVTM, CDR2 ANQGSEA. CDR3 sequence (DNA): TGCAGCGTTGCAACAGGGGAGGGTCAGCCCCAGCATTTT. Its translation is CSVATGEGQPQHF.

The chain combines TRBV4-1 with TRBJ2-3, with D tentatively TRBD1 or TRBD2 (5 bases each). Between the trimmed V and J ends, which lost 4 bases and 4 bases, there was a span of 15 bases. Per the germline V gene, CDR1 is MGHRA and CDR2 is YSYEKL. There are 15 residues in the CDR3. The CDR3 DNA reads TGCGCCAGCAGCCCCTCGACGGGGACGGCAGATACGCAGTATTTT. It translates to CASSPSTGTADTQYF.

V and J are TRBV4-3 and TRBJ1-1; D might be TRBD1 (5 bases). Trimming stripped 3 bases from V and 5 bases from J, with 16 bases between. The CDR3 spans 15 residues. Per germline, CDR1 LGHNA and CDR2 YSLEER. The CDR3 coding sequence is TGCGCCAGCAGCCAGGATAGGTTCGGGGGTACTGAAGCTTTCTTT. Protein sequence: CASSQDRFGGTEAFF.

The rearrangement links TRBV3-1 (or the pseudogene TRBV3-2) to TRBJ1-1; D is uncertain. CDR3 length: 15 residues. The V gene lost 0 bases and the J gene lost 5 bases, with 13 bases spanning the gap. Germline CDR1 is LGHDT and CDR2 is YNNKEL (reference sequence). CDR3 protein: CASSQEGGWATEAFF. DNA of the CDR3: TGTGCCAGCAGCCAAGAGGGCGGGTGGGCGACTGAAGCTTTCTTT.

This rearrangement joins TRBV19 to TRBJ2-2; tentatively, D is TRBD2 (6 bases). With 11 bases removed from V and 6 bases from J, the gap between germline ends came to 19 bases. The CDR3 extends over 14 amino acids. Germline CDR1 LNHDA, CDR2 SQIVND (reference sequence). The CDR3 protein is CASQPGGWAGELFF. The CDR3 DNA sequence: TGTGCCTCCCAGCCCGGAGGGTGGGCCGGGGAGCTGTTTTTT.

The chain links TRBV6-5 to TRBJ1-1; D not certain. The CDR3 extends over 11 amino acids. The germline gives CDR1 MNHEY, CDR2 SVGAGI. Trimming stripped 6 bases from V and 7 bases from J, with 9 bases between. The CDR3, as DNA: TGTGCCAGCAGGCAAGCGCATGAAGCTTTCTTT. This translates into CASRQAHEAFF.

This clone was picked up a small number of times. This sequence joins TRBV23-1 and TRBJ1-2; D not resolved. TRBV23-1 is known as an ORF, though its function is uncertain. The CDR3 totals 11 residues. Trimming removed 1 base at V and 8 bases at J, with 5 bases between. CDR3 in DNA: TGCGCCAGCAGTCAATTGGAAGGCTACACCTTC. This encodes CASSQLEGYTF.

This clone was seen a handful of times. This chain connects TRBV11-2 to TRBJ2-7; 7 positions match TRBD1. CDR3 size: 16 residues. The germline CDR1 and CDR2 sequences are SGHAT and FQNNGV. J lost 0 bases, V lost 1 base, and 6 bases had no gene match. The CDR3 DNA follows: TGTGCCAGCAGCTTAGTAGGGGGCGGTAGCTCCTACGAGCAGTACTTC. This sequence encodes CASSLVGGGSSYEQYF.

The gene calls are TRBV28 and TRBJ1-6, with D possibly matching TRBD1 (6 bases). V lost 4 bases to trimming and J lost 13 bases, with 14 bases between them. This CDR3 has 13 residues. Germline loops: CDR1 MDHEN, CDR2 SYDVKM. In nucleotides, the CDR3 is TGTGCCAGCAGTTACAGGGTATTTGACCCCCTCCACTTT. This codes for CASSYRVFDPLHF.

The chain's CDR3 is CASSEDRVLNQPQHF. In DNA form, the CDR3 reads TGTGCCAGCAGTGAGGACAGGGTACTCAATCAGCCCCAGCATTTT. This chain uses TRBV6-1 with TRBJ1-5; 8 bases line up with TRBD1. V gave up 3 bases and J gave up 3 bases; unmatched junction bases: 4. Per germline, CDR1 MNHNS and CDR2 SASEGT. The CDR3 spans 15 residues.

The chain uses TRBV5-1 and TRBJ2-2; 7 bases fit TRBD2. Germline loops: CDR1 SGHRS, CDR2 YFSETQ. Trimming at V came to 3 bases and at J to 3 bases, leaving 14 bases not matched to a gene. This CDR3 has 18 amino acids. CDR3 in DNA: TGCGCCAGCAGCTGGCCACCGGGGACTGGGGGGGACACCGGGGAGCTGTTTTTT. Translated: CASSWPPGTGGDTGELFF.

The chain joins TRBV7-2 to TRBJ2-5; the D is unclear. Per germline, CDR1 SGHTA and CDR2 FQGNSA. This CDR3 comprises 15 residues. The germline V and J ends were trimmed by 2 bases and 2 bases, with 12 bases remaining between them. The CDR3 sequence is CASSLPSMLQETQYF. The CDR3 region has the DNA TGTGCCAGCAGCTTACCCTCGATGCTACAAGAGACCCAGTACTTC.

Comments on this clone: Other DNA sequences in this specimen translate into the identical CDR3. V and J are TRBV19 and TRBJ1-1; no definite D call. Trimming removed 1 base from V and 2 bases from J, with 8 bases in between. There are 14 residues in the CDR3. Germline lookup yields CDR1 LNHDA and CDR2 SQIVND (reference sequence). The CDR3: CASSIGSGNTEAFF. The CDR3 DNA reads TGTGCCAGTAGTATAGGCTCCGGAAACACTGAAGCTTTCTTT.

This clone has a single count. The rearrangement uses TRBV6-5 and TRBJ2-7; tentatively, D is TRBD2 (5 bases). The CDR3 is 12 residues long. V was cut by 4 bases and J by 4 bases, with 8 bases left in between. Germline assignment: CDR1 MNHEY and CDR2 SVGAGI. The CDR3 spells CASSSPGYEQYF. In DNA form, the CDR3 reads TGTGCCAGCAGTTCTCCGGGGTACGAGCAGTACTTC.

V gene TRBV5-4 combines with J gene TRBJ1-1; D is unclear. Germline CDR1 is SGHNT and CDR2 is YYREEE (reference sequence). Trimming took off 3 bases at V and 4 bases at J, with 7 bases between the two ends. The CDR3 has 12 amino acids. CDR3: CASSSQGTEAFF. The CDR3 coding sequence is TGTGCCAGCAGCTCCCAAGGCACTGAAGCTTTCTTT.

The genes are TRBV5-1 and TRBJ2-5; possibly TRBD1 or TRBD2 for D (5 bases each). Germline CDR1 SGHRS, CDR2 YFSETQ. The CDR3 contains 15 residues. Trimming left V 6 bases short and J 3 bases short, with 18 bases between. CDR3 sequence: CASNPTRGSKETQYF. The CDR3 nucleotides are TGCGCCAGCAACCCAACCCGGGGCTCAAAAGAGACCCAGTACTTC.

This chain connects TRBV20-1 to TRBJ2-1; 7 bases are shared with TRBD1. The trim removed 5 bases at V and 6 bases at J, leaving 10 bases unmatched. The germline V gene has CDR1 DFQATT and CDR2 SNEGSKA (reference sequence). This CDR3 is built from 14 residues. The chain's CDR3 is CSARGQELSNEQFF. CDR3 nucleotide sequence: TGCAGTGCTCGTGGACAGGAACTGAGCAATGAGCAGTTCTTC.